This T cell receptor (beta chain) was recorded in a study of cytomegalovirus exposure and HLA in healthy donors (dated by TCRdb to 2015 to 2018). Regarding the research as a whole: An earlier analysis of some 500 of the donors reported about 250 Gb of sequence data and about 100 million unique TCR beta sequences from about 179 million T cells. The study was designed to test whether signatures of past pathogen exposure could be identified by cataloging public T cell receptors. Among 398 genotyped donors of the cohort, an average of 235,054 unique TCR beta nucleotide sequences were sequenced per donor, roughly 20% of them non-productive. To decide whether each TCR beta V gene segment behaved as functional or pseudogenic, an earlier analysis of some 600 of the donors relied on high-throughput TCR beta sequencing. To study patterns of TCR occurrence, a later analysis re-analyzed previously published TCR beta repertoires from 550 to 800 donors and added high-resolution HLA genotyping. Every repertoire in the discovery cohort had been generated on one and the same sequencing platform. High-throughput TCR immunosequencing, statistical association of individual TCRs with disease status, and machine learning were combined to predict cytomegalovirus infection status. In addition to the first cohort of roughly 700 subjects, a separate validation cohort of approximately 130 different subjects was used. An early release that covered around 590 HLA-typed donors contained approximately 300 gigabases of sequencing data and 70 million to 100 million unique TCR sequences. Donor age, sex, ethnicity and CMV serostatus were compiled together with the repertoire data. Class I and class II HLA loci were covered by the typing at four-digit resolution. Four or five DR-DQ haplotypes were handled as single units for association and clustering because linkage in the cohort was strong. Of the 350 to 450 genotyped donors, 65% to 90% were placed in the genetic ancestry cluster associated with self-reported Caucasian donors. The study used immunosequencing to profile the T cell repertoires of about 670 subjects and linked those repertoires to cytomegalovirus serostatus. The number of donors typed differed by locus, with about 620-630 for A, B, C, DRB1 and DQB1, roughly 520 for DQA1, approximately 580 for DPA1, and under 490 for DPB1. The later analysis used no new phenotypic data to find candidate immune exposures, relying instead on TCR beta sequences and their occurrence across donors. In a later genetic analysis, genome-wide SNP genotypes for about three fifths of the roughly 670 donors were used, and that subset was treated as a discovery cohort.

The germline V and J ends show losses of 1 base and 7 bases respectively, and no gene match explains 7 bases of the junction. The CDR3 runs 16 amino acids, cysteine and phenylalanine included. Just CDR3 DNA is preserved here, 48 bases in frame from base 1. Per the germline V gene, SGHTA is the CDR1 and FQGTGA is the CDR2. In total, roughly 710 healthy bone marrow donors made up the cohort. Cohort members were all nominally healthy when sampled, although unrecorded immune exposures were likely present. The donor tested CMV seropositive, placing the donor among the 250 to 300 seropositive members of the cohort. A peripheral blood sample was provided by each donor, and peripheral blood mononuclear cells were used for TCR beta sequencing. The Qiagen DNeasy Blood Extraction Kit was used to extract genomic DNA from the blood cell samples. Broad study findings and their caveats: Most TCR sequences were seen in very few donors, while some public TCRs were found in many individuals. Presence/absence analyses assumed roughly uniform sequencing depth across donors, an assumption that may not hold. In the study, some 160 TCR beta chains were listed as associated with cytomegalovirus. Because HLA typing was unavailable for some donors at each locus, only the typed subset was used in association tests. A later analysis reported that several top co-occurrence clusters appeared linked to parvovirus B19, influenza, CMV and Epstein-Barr virus. The 87-base-pair reads could not distinguish some IMGT-functional V segments, including TRBV6-2 and TRBV6-3, so those segments were excluded. Correlated functional status among segregating V segments might be attributable to linkage disequilibrium, but an unknown experimental factor could not be ruled out. The classifier was reported to diagnose cytomegalovirus status with high specificity and sensitivity in both the original cohort and the validation cohort. The cohort was sequenced for TCR beta chains only, and without alpha or paired-chain data the features that could be detected were limited. According to a later analysis, TCR association rates differed among HLA loci, with DRB1 alleles showing the most associated TCRs and HLA-C alleles showing the fewest. CMV serostatus was the only immune exposure information available for the cohort. Compared with the approximately 670-donor mean, donors in an Asian-associated ancestry cluster had fewer N-insertions in productive TCRs, according to a later genetic analysis. In a later analysis, HLA-associated TCR beta chains were found to be more clonally expanded and to have lower generation probabilities than equally common non-associated chains. In an earlier analysis of some 550 of the donors, most TCR beta V segments were observed in productive rearrangements about 87% or about 30% of the time, broadly matching IMGT annotations. Some 16 rarely observed V segments, including chromosome 9 orphons, were excluded from the earlier analysis of almost 600 of the donors because counts were too low. A group of highly shared sequence variants was considered likely to be a technical artifact of the sequencing pipeline. In a later analysis, most CMV-associated TCR beta chains were found to appear HLA-restricted, with HLA associations seemingly driven largely by CMV exposure. Assigning TCR associations to individual alleles was difficult when HLA alleles, especially DR and DQ, strongly co-occurred. In vitro tests confirmed that three of the cytomegalovirus-associated TCR beta chains recognize cytomegalovirus antigens. According to the authors, the approach could potentially be generalized to other disease states and immunological phenotypes. A later analysis associated around 16,000 TCR beta sequences with specific HLA alleles at a false discovery rate of 0.05. A further reported finding was that TCR beta sequences accurately predicted the HLA-A and HLA-B alleles for most subjects in the first cohort. V-gene and J-gene trimming of TCR beta chains was associated with a missense DCLRE1C variant in a later genetic analysis, and the association was replicated in an independent cohort.

This clone was counted between two and nine times. The antigen this receptor binds is unknown. No base qualities exist here, and no much larger clone lies one base off it. The library was built by means of the immunoSEQ multiplex PCR assay. A mixture of 60 forward primers for TCR Vbeta segments and 13 reverse primers for TCR Jbeta segments was used in the multiplex PCR. Amplification of the CDR3 region of rearranged TCR beta genes was performed with a multiplex PCR assay on genomic DNA. The Illumina HiSeq System was used to sequence the amplified TCR beta libraries as 87-base-pair reads. Per the original workflow: In a later analysis, tens of millions of unique TCR beta chains were counted across the approximately 640 repertoires, and around 10 million of these chains were shared by at least two donors. To remove PCR and sequencing errors, raw reads were error-corrected and collapsed into unique sequences using a nearest-neighbor algorithm that merged closely related sequences. Alignment of CDR3 sequences to IMGT reference sequences was used to assign V, D and J gene segments. Each retained sequence needed at least a six-nucleotide match to both a V gene segment and a J gene segment. Rearrangements were classified as productive when the CDR3 lacked stop codons and remained in frame with V and J, and all other rearrangements were classified as non-productive. CDR3 was defined according to IMGT convention as the region running from the second conserved V-encoded cysteine to the conserved J-encoded phenylalanine. The earlier analysis of about 610 of the donors excluded sequences that lacked an unambiguous match to a single V gene segment. An earlier analysis of several hundred of the donors classified V segments as functional when productive rearrangements were above 56.7% and as segregating when the standard deviation between donors was above 5%. A statistical classification framework was built to diagnose cytomegalovirus status from the catalog of TCR beta chain sequences. In a later analysis, V and J genes were assigned by comparing TCR nucleotide sequences against IMGT/GENE-DB human TR gene sequences. Using the TCRdist pipeline, a later analysis assigned CDR3 sequences along with most-parsimonious VDJ recombination scenarios. In a later analysis, every TCR beta chain was defined by the combination of its CDR3 amino acid sequence and its V-gene family, and reads without a unique V-gene family were dropped. In a later analysis, approximately 590 highly shared, low-generation-probability nucleotide sequences were removed to address suspected cross-contamination and a sequencing artifact. In a later analysis, a clonal expansion index was calculated for each public chain from normalized within-repertoire ranks of inferred template counts. In a later analysis, generation probabilities were computed with a VDJ recombination model fitted to out-of-frame rearrangements, and the resulting probabilities were checked against IGoR. A later analysis scored TCR-TCR, TCR-HLA and TCR-CMV co-occurrence with hypergeometric tests, applying a repertoire-size bias correction to TCR pairs. False discovery rates were estimated in a later analysis by permuting HLA or CMV assignments 20 times. In a later analysis, co-occurring TCRs were grouped using DBSCAN, with TCRdist sequence similarity added in when clustering inside HLA-allele-positive subsets. Repertoires with fewer than 30,000 or more than 120,000 public chains were left out of co-occurrence clustering, as were about 5 repertoires with anomalous nucleotide sharing. What TCRdb holds here is the immuneACCESS table cut down to in-frame rearrangements. Part of the clones is not present; checked against another copy, under half of the missing clones reflect an unresolved V gene, and the others are unexplained. Clone size and V and J calls were adopted from that table, with D and trimming inferred from the DNA. The table for this sample lists approximately 130,000 clones; about 81% of them were counted only once. 8.1% of the sample rests with the top ten.

The sequence is built from TRBV7-3 and TRBJ1-6; 7 of the junction bases match TRBD1. The TCR originated in a woman in her forties or fifties in good health and CMV-seropositive. The sequenced sample was PBMCs. The nucleotide sequence reads TGTGCCAGCAGCTTAAGTGGAGGGGGCCGCAATTCACCCCTCCACTTT. It is translated as CASSLSGGGRNSPLHF.